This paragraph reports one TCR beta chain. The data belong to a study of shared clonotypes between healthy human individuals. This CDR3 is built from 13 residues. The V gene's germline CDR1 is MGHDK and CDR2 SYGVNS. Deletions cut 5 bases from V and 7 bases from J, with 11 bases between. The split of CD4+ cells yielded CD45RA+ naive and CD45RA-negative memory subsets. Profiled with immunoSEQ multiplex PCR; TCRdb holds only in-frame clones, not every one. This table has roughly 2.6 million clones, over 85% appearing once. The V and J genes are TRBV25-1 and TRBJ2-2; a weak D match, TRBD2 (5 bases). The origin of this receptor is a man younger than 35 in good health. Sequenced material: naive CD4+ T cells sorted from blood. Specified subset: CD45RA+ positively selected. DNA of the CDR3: TGTGCCAGCAGTACGGGGTGGGACGGGGAGCTGTTTTTT. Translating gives CASSTGWDGELFF.